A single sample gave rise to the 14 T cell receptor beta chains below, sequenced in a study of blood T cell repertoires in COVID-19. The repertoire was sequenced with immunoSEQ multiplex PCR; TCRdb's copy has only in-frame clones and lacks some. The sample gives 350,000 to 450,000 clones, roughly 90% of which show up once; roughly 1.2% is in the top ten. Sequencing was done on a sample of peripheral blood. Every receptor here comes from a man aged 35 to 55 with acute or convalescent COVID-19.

The CDR3 loop reads CASSLGLAGGSYEQYF. The CDR3 DNA reads TGCGCCAGCAGCTTGGGACTAGCGGGTGGGTCCTACGAGCAGTACTTC. The V gene is TRBV5-1, the J gene TRBJ2-7, with TRBD2 matching 10 bases. There are 16 residues in the CDR3. The germline gives CDR1 SGHRS, CDR2 YFSETQ. Unmatched junction bases numbered 4, after V lost 0 bases and J lost 1 base.

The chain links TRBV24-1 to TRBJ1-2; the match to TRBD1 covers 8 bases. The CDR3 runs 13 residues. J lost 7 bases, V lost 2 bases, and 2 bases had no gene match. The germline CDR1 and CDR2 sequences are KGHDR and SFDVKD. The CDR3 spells CATSDWTGFGYTF. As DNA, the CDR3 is TGTGCCACCAGTGATTGGACAGGGTTTGGCTACACCTTC.

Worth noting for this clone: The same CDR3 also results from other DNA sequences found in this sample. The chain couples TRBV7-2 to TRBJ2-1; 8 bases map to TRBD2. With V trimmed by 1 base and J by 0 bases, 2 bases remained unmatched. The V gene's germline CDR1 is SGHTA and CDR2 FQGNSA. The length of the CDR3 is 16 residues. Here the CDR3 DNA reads TGTGCCAGCAGCTTAGTCGGGGGGGGCTCCTACAATGAGCAGTTCTTC. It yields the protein CASSLVGGGSYNEQFF.

The chain's CDR3 is CASSLWASNTEAFF. DNA for the CDR3: TGTGCCAGCAGTTTATGGGCATCGAACACTGAAGCTTTCTTT. This sequence joins TRBV27 and TRBJ1-1; unclear D gene. V was shortened by 1 base and J by 1 base, with 7 bases between the two germline ends. Germline CDR1 is MNHEY and CDR2 is SMNVEV (reference sequence). There are 14 residues in the CDR3.

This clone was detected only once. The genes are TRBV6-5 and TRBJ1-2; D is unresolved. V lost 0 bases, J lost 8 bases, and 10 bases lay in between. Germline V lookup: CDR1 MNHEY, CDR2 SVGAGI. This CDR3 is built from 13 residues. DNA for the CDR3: TGTGCCAGCAGTTACTCTTCGTCGCGAGGCTACACCTTC. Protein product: CASSYSSSRGYTF.

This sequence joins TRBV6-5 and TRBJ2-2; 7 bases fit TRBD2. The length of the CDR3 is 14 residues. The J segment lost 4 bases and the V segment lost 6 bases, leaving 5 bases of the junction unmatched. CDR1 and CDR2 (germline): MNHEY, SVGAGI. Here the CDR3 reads CASSAGRSTGELFF. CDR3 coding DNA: TGTGCCAGCAGCGCCGGGAGGAGCACCGGGGAGCTGTTTTTT.

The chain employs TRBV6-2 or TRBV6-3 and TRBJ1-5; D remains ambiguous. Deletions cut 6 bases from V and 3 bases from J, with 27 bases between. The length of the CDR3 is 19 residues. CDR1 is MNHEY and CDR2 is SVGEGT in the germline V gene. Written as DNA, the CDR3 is TGTGCCAGCAGCCCTCCGGCCAGTAGGTGGGGAGACATCAATCAGCCCCAGCATTTT. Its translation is CASSPPASRWGDINQPQHF.

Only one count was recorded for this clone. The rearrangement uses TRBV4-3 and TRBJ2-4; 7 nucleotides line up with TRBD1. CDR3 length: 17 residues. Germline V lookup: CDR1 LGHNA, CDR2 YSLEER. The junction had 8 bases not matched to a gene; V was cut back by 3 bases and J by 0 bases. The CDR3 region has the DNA TGCGCCAGCAGCCAGGGCCACAGGGGTCCAGCCAAAAACATTCAGTACTTC. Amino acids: CASSQGHRGPAKNIQYF.

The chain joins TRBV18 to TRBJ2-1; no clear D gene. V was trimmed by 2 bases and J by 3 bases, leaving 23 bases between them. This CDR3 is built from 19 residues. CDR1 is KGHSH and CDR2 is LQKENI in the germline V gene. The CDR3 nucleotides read TGTGCCAGCTCACCAGCCGAGTCCGTCTTGTCGCGGTACTACAATGAGCAGTTCTTC. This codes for CASSPAESVLSRYYNEQFF. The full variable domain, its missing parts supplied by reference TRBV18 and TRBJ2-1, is NAGVMQNPRHLVRRRGQEARLRCSPMKGHSHVYWYRQLPEEGLKFMVYLQKENIIDESGMPKERFSAEFPKEGPSILRIQQVVRGDSAAYFCASSPAESVLSRYYNEQFFGPGTRLTVL.

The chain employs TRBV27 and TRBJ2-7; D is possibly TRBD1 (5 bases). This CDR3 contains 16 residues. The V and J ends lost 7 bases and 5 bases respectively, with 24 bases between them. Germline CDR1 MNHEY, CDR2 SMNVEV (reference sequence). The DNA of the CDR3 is TGTGCCAGCACCTATGTTGGGCAGGGAAGAGTAAACGAGCAGTACTTC. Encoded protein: CASTYVGQGRVNEQYF.

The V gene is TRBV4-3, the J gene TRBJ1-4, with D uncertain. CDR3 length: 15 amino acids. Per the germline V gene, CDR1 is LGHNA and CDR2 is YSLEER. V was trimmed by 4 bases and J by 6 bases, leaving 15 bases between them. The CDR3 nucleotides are TGCGCCAGCAGCCCTCCGGGTCAACTATATGAAAAACTGTTTTTT. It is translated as CASSPPGQLYEKLFF.

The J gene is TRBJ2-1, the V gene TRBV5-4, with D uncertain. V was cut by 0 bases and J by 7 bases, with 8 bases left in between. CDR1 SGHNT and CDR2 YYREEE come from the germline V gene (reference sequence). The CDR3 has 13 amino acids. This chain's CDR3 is CASSLENSNEQFF. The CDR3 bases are TGTGCCAGCAGCTTGGAAAATTCTAATGAGCAGTTCTTC.

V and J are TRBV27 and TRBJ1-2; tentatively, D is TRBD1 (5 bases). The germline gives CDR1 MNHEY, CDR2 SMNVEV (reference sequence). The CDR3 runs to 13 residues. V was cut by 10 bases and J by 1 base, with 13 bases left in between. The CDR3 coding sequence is TGTGCCACCATGGGGGGGGGTAACTATGGCTACACCTTC. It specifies CATMGGGNYGYTF.

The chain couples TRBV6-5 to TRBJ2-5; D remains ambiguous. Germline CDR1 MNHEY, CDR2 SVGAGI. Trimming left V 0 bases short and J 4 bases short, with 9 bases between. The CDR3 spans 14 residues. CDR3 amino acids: CASSYSPLGETQYF. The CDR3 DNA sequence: TGTGCCAGCAGTTACTCCCCCCTAGGAGAGACCCAGTACTTC.